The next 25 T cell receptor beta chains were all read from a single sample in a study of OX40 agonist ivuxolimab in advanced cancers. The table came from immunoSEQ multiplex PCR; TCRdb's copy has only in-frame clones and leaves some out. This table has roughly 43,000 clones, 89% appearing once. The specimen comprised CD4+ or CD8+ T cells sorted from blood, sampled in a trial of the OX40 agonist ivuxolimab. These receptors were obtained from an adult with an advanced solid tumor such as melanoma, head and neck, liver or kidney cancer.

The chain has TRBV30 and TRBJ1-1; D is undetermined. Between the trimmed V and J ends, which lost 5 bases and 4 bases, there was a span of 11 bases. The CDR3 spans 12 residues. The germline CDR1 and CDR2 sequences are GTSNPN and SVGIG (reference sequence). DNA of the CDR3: TGTGCCTGGGGGAGTGTTGGCACTGAAGCTTTCTTT. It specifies CAWGSVGTEAFF.

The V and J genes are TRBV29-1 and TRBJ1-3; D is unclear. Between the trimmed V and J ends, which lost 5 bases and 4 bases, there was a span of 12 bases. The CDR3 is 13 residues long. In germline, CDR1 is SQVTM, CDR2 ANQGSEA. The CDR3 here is CSVSGEKGNTIYF. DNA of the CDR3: TGCAGCGTTAGCGGGGAAAAGGGAAACACCATATATTTT.

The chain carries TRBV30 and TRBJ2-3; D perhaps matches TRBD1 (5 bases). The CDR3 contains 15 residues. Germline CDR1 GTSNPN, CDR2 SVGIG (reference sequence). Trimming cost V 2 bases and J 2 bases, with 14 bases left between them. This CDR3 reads CAWSQVWGATDTQYF. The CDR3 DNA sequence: TGTGCCTGGAGTCAGGTATGGGGCGCCACAGATACGCAGTATTTT.

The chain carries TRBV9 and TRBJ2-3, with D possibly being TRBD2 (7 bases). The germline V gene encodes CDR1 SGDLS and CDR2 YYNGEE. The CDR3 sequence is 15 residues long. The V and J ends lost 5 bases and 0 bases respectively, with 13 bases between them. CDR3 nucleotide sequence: TGTGCCAGCAGTGAGGGGGGGTACAGCACAGATACGCAGTATTTT. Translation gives CASSEGGYSTDTQYF. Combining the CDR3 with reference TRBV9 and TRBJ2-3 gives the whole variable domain DSGVTQTPKHLITATGQRVTLRCSPRSGDLSVYWYQQSLDQGLQFLIQYYNGEERAKGNILERFSAQQFPDLHSELNLSSLELGDSALYFCASSEGGYSTDTQYFGPGTRLTVL.

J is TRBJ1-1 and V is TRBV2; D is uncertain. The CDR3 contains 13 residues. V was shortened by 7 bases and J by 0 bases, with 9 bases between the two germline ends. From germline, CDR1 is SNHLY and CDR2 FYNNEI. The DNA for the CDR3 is TGTGCCAGCAACGAGGCTCTGAACACTGAAGCTTTCTTT. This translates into CASNEALNTEAFF.

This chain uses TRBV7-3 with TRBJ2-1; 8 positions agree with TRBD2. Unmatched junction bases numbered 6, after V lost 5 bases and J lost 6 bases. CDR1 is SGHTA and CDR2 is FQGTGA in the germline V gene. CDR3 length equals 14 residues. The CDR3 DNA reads TGTGCCAGCAGCCCGGGGAGCGGGGGCAATGAGCAGTTCTTC. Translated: CASSPGSGGNEQFF.

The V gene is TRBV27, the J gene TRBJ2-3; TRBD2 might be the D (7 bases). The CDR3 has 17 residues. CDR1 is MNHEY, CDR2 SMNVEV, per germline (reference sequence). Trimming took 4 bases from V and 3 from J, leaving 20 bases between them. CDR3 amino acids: CASSWFLGGGRTDTQYF. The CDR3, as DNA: TGTGCCAGCAGTTGGTTCCTTGGGGGGGGCAGGACAGATACGCAGTATTTT.

The CDR3, as DNA: TGTGCCAGTAGTATAGATCCGTATGGCTACACCTTC. Translated, it gives CASSIDPYGYTF. The chain combines TRBV19 with TRBJ1-2; unclear D gene. The germline V gene has CDR1 LNHDA and CDR2 SQIVND (reference sequence). V lost 0 bases and J 5 bases, leaving 4 bases between the germline ends. There are 12 residues in the CDR3.

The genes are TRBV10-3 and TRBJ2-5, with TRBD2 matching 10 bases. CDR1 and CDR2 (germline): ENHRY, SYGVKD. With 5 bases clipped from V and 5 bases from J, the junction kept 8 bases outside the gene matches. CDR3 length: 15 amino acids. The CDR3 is CAISTKLAGEETQYF. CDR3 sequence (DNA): TGTGCCATCAGTACGAAGCTAGCGGGAGAGGAGACCCAGTACTTC.

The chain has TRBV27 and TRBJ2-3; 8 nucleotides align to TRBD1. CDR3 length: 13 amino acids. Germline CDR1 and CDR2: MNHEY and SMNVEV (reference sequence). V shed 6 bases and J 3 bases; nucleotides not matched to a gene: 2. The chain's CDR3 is CASSDRGTDTQYF. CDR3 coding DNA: TGTGCCAGCAGCGACAGGGGAACAGATACGCAGTATTTT.

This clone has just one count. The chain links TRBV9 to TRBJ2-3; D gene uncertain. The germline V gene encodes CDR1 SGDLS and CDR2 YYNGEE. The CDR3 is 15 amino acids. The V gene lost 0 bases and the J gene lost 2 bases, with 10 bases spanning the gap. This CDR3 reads CASSVVDSYTDTQYF. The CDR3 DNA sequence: TGTGCCAGCAGCGTAGTCGACTCCTACACAGATACGCAGTATTTT. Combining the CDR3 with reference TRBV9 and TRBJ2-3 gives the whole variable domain DSGVTQTPKHLITATGQRVTLRCSPRSGDLSVYWYQQSLDQGLQFLIQYYNGEERAKGNILERFSAQQFPDLHSELNLSSLELGDSALYFCASSVVDSYTDTQYFGPGTRLTVL.

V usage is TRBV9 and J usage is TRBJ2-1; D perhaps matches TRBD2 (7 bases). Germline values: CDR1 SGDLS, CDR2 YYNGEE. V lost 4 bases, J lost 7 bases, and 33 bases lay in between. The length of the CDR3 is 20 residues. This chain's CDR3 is CASSPEGGGPSSFVWNEQFF. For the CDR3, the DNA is TGTGCCAGCAGCCCTGAGGGGGGAGGGCCCTCGAGCTTCGTCTGGAATGAGCAGTTCTTC. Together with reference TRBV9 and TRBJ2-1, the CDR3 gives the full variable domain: DSGVTQTPKHLITATGQRVTLRCSPRSGDLSVYWYQQSLDQGLQFLIQYYNGEERAKGNILERFSAQQFPDLHSELNLSSLELGDSALYFCASSPEGGGPSSFVWNEQFFGPGTRLTVL.

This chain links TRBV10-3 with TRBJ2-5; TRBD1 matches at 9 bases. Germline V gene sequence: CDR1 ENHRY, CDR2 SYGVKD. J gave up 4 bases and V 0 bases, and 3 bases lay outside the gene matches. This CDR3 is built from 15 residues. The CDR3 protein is CAISESGTGLETQYF. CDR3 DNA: TGTGCCATCAGTGAGTCGGGGACAGGGCTAGAGACCCAGTACTTC.

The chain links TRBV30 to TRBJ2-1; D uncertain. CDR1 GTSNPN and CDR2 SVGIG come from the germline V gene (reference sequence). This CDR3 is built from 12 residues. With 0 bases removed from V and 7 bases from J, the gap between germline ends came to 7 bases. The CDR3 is CAWSVLLNEQFF. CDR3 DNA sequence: TGTGCCTGGAGTGTATTGCTGAATGAGCAGTTCTTC.

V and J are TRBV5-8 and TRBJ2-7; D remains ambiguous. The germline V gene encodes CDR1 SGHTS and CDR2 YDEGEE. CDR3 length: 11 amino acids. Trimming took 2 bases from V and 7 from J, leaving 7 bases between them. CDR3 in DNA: TGTGCCAGCAGCTTCAGGTGGGAGCAGTACTTC. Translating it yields CASSFRWEQYF. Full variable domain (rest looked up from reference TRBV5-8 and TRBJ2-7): EAGVTQSPTHLIKTRGQQATLRCSPISGHTSVYWYQQALGLGLQFLLWYDEGEERNRGNFPPRFSGRQFPNYSSELNVNALELEDSALYLCASSFRWEQYFGPGTRLTVT.

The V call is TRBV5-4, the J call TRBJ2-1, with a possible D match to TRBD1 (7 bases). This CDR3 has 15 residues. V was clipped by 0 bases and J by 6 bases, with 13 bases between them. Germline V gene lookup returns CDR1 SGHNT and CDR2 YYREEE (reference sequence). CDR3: CASSLGNQGGNEQFF. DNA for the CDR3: TGTGCCAGCAGCTTGGGCAATCAGGGGGGCAATGAGCAGTTCTTC.

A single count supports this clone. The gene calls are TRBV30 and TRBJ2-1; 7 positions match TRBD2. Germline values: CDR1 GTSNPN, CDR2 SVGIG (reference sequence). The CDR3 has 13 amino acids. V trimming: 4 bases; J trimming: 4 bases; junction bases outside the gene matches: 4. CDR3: CAWTSGSYNEQFF. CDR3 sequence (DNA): TGTGCCTGGACTAGCGGATCTTACAATGAGCAGTTCTTC.

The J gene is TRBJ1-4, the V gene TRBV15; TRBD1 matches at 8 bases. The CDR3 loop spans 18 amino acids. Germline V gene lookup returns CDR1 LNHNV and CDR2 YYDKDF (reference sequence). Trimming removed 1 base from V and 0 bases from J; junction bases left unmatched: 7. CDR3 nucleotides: TGTGCCACCAGCAGAGCAGGGGGCGAGGTCGCAACTAATGAAAAACTGTTTTTT. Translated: CATSRAGGEVATNEKLFF.

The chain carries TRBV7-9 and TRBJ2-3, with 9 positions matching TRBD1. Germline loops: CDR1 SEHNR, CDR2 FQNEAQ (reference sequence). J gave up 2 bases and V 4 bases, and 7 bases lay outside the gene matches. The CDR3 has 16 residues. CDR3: CASSSPTGGSTDTQYF. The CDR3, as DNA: TGTGCCAGCAGCTCCCCGACAGGGGGGTCCACAGATACGCAGTATTTT.

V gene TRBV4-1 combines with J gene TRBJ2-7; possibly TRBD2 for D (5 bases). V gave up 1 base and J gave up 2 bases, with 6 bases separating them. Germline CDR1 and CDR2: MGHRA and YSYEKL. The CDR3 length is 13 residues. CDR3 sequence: CASSQARAYEQYF. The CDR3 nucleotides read TGCGCCAGCAGCCAAGCGAGGGCCTACGAGCAGTACTTC.

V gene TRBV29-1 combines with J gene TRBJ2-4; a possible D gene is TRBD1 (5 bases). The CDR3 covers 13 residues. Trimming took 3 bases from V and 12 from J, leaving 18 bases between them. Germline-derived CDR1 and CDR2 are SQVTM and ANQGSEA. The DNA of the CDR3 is TGCAGCGTTGATTCAGGGCTGGTCGGTGGTCAGTACTTC. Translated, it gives CSVDSGLVGGQYF.

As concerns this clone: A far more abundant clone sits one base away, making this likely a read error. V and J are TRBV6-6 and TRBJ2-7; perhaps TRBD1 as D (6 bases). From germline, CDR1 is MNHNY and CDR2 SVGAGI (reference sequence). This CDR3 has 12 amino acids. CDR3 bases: TGTGTCAGCAGTTTCAACAGGGACGAGCAGTACTTC. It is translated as CVSSFNRDEQYF.

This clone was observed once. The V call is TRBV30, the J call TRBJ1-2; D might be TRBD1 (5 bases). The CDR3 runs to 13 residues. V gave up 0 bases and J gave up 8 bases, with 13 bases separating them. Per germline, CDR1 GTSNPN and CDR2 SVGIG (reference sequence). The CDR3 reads CAWSVGQGRGYTF. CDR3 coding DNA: TGTGCCTGGAGTGTAGGGCAGGGAAGAGGCTACACCTTC.

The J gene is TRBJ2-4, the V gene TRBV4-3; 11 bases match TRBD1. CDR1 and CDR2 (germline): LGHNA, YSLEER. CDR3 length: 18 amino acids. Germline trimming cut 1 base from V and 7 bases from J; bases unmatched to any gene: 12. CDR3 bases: TGCGCCAGCAGCCAAGTCATAATGGACAGGGGGCAAGGGAACATTCAGTACTTC. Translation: CASSQVIMDRGQGNIQYF.

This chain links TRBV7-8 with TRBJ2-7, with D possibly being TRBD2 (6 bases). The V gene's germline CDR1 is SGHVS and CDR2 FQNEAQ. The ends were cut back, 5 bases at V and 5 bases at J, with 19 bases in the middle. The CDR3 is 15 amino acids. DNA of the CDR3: TGTGCCAGCAGCCCCTTTTCGGGTGGGAGGAACGAGCAGTACTTC. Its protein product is CASSPFSGGRNEQYF.